This TCR beta chain derives from a study of blood T cell repertoires in COVID-19. As for the study in general: Both acute and convalescent COVID-19 samples were obtained from the United States, Italy and Spain. T cells, B-cell-depleted T cells, or PBMCs provided the cDNA or gDNA that served as material.

Methods used by the authors: Reference gene primer amplification gave estimated nucleated cell counts. Data came from immunoSEQ multiplex PCR; TCRdb stores just in-frame clones and leaves some out. V, J and clone size were drawn from that table, and D and trimming were deduced from the DNA. The profile shows under 150,000 clones, 70% to 90% of them singletons. The sequencing sample was made of peripheral blood. The receptor was derived from a human donor in a cohort sampled during active COVID-19.

CDR3 bases: TGTGCCAGCAGGCTTGGGAGGGGAAGTGGAAACACCATATATTTT. It encodes CASRLGRGSGNTIYF. The chain uses TRBV7-9 and TRBJ1-3; D is possibly TRBD1 (5 bases). CDR1 SEHNR and CDR2 FQNEAQ come from the germline V gene (reference sequence). The V end was cut by 6 bases, the J end by 3 bases, with 15 bases between. The CDR3 totals 15 residues.